This T cell receptor (beta chain) was sequenced for a study of T and B cells in COVID-19 patients (TCRdb year 2020). Looking at the study overall: Using TRB and IGH repertoire sequencing of peripheral blood, the study characterized adaptive immunity in COVID-19 patients who had active infection or had recovered. A recovered cohort comprised roughly 18 patients contributing 20 to 25 samples, mostly after mild to moderate COVID-19 managed as outpatients. Median age was around 30 years in the recovered cohort versus approximately 67 years in the active-infection cohort. Critical illness requiring mechanical ventilation or ECMO was present in about 65% of the 20 patients in the active-infection cohort. Of the roughly 21 patients in the active-infection cohort, 18 had comorbidities associated with unfavorable COVID-19 outcome. The repository of TCR and BCR sequences included 60 to 75 time points from more than 30 patients, and more than 7 million TCR sequences were analysed. Because samples were available both during active disease and after recovery, a couple of patients were counted in both the recovered and the active cohorts. For the repertoire analyses, the comparison was an age-matched reference group of about 36 healthy donors who were negative for COVID-19 antibodies. As many as 9 follow-up blood samples were collected from each patient, and in some individuals these samples spanned different disease stages. Findings and caveats that apply to the study as a whole: It was stated that prospective validation of the reported TCR clusters was required before the clusters could be put to clinical use. Specific T cell subsets (CD4+/Treg/CD8+) and sorted SARS-CoV-2-responsive or tetramer+ T cells had not yet been sequenced, and these experiments were ongoing. In active COVID-19, TRB repertoires were highly clonal, while at recovery, diversity and richness increased above the levels seen in healthy donors. The size of the cohort was considered insufficient for assessing HLA contributions to COVID-19 susceptibility or severity. Few blood samples were available from mildly ill patients while symptoms were present, and early samples from severe cases were likewise scarce. TRBV/TRBJ gene usage was reported as strongly skewed in patients with COVID-19. A total of around 2,500 TCR clusters were exclusive to the recovered cohort, and 31 of those clusters were low-pGen clusters.

Taking its sample share into account, this clonotype is medium-sized (0.01 to 0.1%). No cognate antigen has been identified for it. No qualities accompany the bases; no much larger clone lies one base away. The run used an Illumina MiSeq. Multiplex PCR with BIOMED2 TRB-A/B primer pools was used to amplify TRB rearrangements. Illumina-compatible adapters and 7-nucleotide sample barcodes were attached to the amplicons in two consecutive PCRs. All library PCRs used Phusion HS II polymerase. The amplicons were purified from gel with the NucleoSpin Gel and PCR Clean-up kit, measured on Qubit, and combined at about 3.8 nM. Amplicon pool quality was checked on an Agilent 2100 Bioanalyzer before Illumina next-generation sequencing. The authors processed their data as follows. MiXCR 3.0.8 with the default MiXCR reference library was used to annotate TRB rearrangements. Non-productive reads and sequences with fewer than 2 reads were removed, and each unique CDR3 nucleotide sequence was counted as one clone. Clonality, diversity, richness and V-J gene usage were calculated in R 3.5.1. GLIPH2 was used to cluster TCRs based on CDR3 similarity, and OLGA was used to calculate the generation probabilities. Only GLIPH2 clusters with at least four unique TCR clonotypes present in at least three individuals were retained. The public reads were reanalyzed by TCRdb: fastp trimming at Q25, MiXCR alignment, in-frame beta chains only. Each CDR3 protein appears once, grouped with its most common genes and DNA. The V and J calls here are based on TCRdb, not the publication. In this sample the table shows about 5,800 distinct CDR3 sequences, 25% to 30% of which occur a single time. The ten largest clones capture 15% to 20% of the sample.

Sequences MNHEY (CDR1) and SMNVEV (CDR2) are obtained from the germline V gene (reference sequence). The CDR3, cysteine through phenylalanine, is 13 amino acids long. Solely the CDR3 DNA is kept, with 39 bases framed from the first base. V is shortened by 4 bases, J by 8 bases, and the region joining them spans 14 bases. Genomic DNA extracted from blood, in amounts of roughly 230-550 ng, served as the starting material for amplifying TRB repertoires. The TCR comes from a human donor with active COVID-19. This chain is built from TRBV27 and TRBJ1-2, with no reliable assignment of the D segment. Sequencing used blood. CDR3 protein: CASSSIGQIGYTF. The sequenced DNA: TGTGCCAGCAGTTCAATAGGGCAGATAGGCTACACCTTC.